These 16 T cell receptor beta chains share one sample of origin, sequenced in a study of PD-1 blockade in mismatch repair-deficient tumors. The assay was immunoSEQ multiplex PCR, and TCRdb's table has in-frame clones only and misses some. Altogether fewer than 100,000 clones are present, over 75% being singletons, with the ten largest covering about 2.4%. The sequencing here drew on peripheral blood, taken 12 weeks after starting pembrolizumab. The receptor set was obtained from an adult with mismatch repair-deficient cancer.

This chain connects TRBV19 to TRBJ2-4; 12 bases align to TRBD2. CDR1 and CDR2 from the germline V gene are LNHDA and SQIVND (reference sequence). The CDR3 spans 17 residues. The ends lost 5 bases at V and 6 bases at J; junction bases unmatched: 11. The DNA of the CDR3 is TGTGCCAGTAGTGGGGGACTAGCGGGCCCGATGATAAACATTCAGTACTTC. This codes for CASSGGLAGPMINIQYF.

The chain has TRBV11-3 and TRBJ2-1; 7 bases map to TRBD2. This CDR3 has 16 amino acids. Trimming cost V 3 bases and J 3 bases; bases outside gene matches: 8. CDR1 and CDR2 from the germline V gene are SGHNT and YENEEA. For the CDR3, the DNA is TGTGCCAGCAGCTTGGCGGGGACTACGATCTACAATGAGCAGTTCTTC. Its translation: CASSLAGTTIYNEQFF.

This rearrangement joins TRBV27 to TRBJ2-1; D ambiguous. V was trimmed by 4 bases and J by 5 bases, leaving 9 bases between them. Germline CDR1 reads MNHEY; CDR2 reads SMNVEV (reference sequence). This CDR3 region has 13 residues. The CDR3 protein is CASSWGINNEQFF. The CDR3 coding sequence is TGTGCCAGCAGTTGGGGAATTAACAATGAGCAGTTCTTC.

This sequence joins TRBV5-1 and TRBJ1-4, with 7 positions matching TRBD1. The CDR3 runs to 16 residues. With 5 bases clipped from V and 9 bases from J, the junction kept 16 bases outside the gene matches. Germline CDR1 reads SGHRS; CDR2 reads YFSETQ. The CDR3 coding sequence is TGCGCCAGCAGGACGGCGGCGACAGGGCGGCCTAAAAAACTGTTTTTT. This translates into CASRTAATGRPKKLFF.

This chain uses TRBV15 with TRBJ2-1, with 8 positions matching TRBD1. V lost 5 bases to trimming and J lost 7 bases; unmatched junction nucleotides: 13. Germline lookup yields CDR1 LNHNV and CDR2 YYDKDF (reference sequence). The CDR3 contains 16 residues. The CDR3 spells CATSRLSGGIRNEQFF. The CDR3, as DNA: TGTGCCACCAGCCGACTATCAGGGGGCATAAGGAATGAGCAGTTCTTC.

This rearrangement joins TRBV11-3 to TRBJ2-2; D is uncertain. The CDR3 runs to 16 residues. Germline-derived CDR1 and CDR2 are SGHNT and YENEEA. Trimming removed 2 bases from V and 1 base from J, with 11 bases in between. Written as DNA, the CDR3 is TGTGCCAGCAGCTTAAACGTGGGCGGGAACACCGGGGAGCTGTTTTTT. Amino acids: CASSLNVGGNTGELFF. The full variable domain, completed using reference TRBV11-3 and TRBJ2-2, is EAGVVQSPRYKIIEKKQPVAFWCNPISGHNTLYWYLQNLGQGPELLIRYENEEAVDDSQLPKDRFSAERLKGVDSTLKIQPAELGDSAVYLCASSLNVGGNTGELFFGEGSRLTVL.

The rearrangement uses TRBV5-1 and TRBJ1-1; D unclear. V gave up 0 bases and J gave up 1 base, with 7 bases separating them. CDR1 is SGHRS, CDR2 YFSETQ, per germline. This CDR3 region has 14 residues. DNA for the CDR3: TGCGCCAGCAGCTTGGAGGGCAGGAACACTGAAGCTTTCTTT. Translation: CASSLEGRNTEAFF.

This chain joins TRBV4-3 and TRBJ2-2; unclear D gene. Between the trimmed V and J ends, which lost 0 bases and 7 bases, there was a span of 9 bases. Germline-derived CDR1 and CDR2 are LGHNA and YSLEER. The CDR3 sequence is 14 residues long. CDR3: CASSQEATSGELFF. For the CDR3, the DNA is TGCGCCAGCAGCCAAGAAGCCACAAGCGGGGAGCTGTTTTTT.

This clone has only one observation. The chain recombines TRBV6-6 with TRBJ2-7; D may correspond to TRBD1 or TRBD2 (5 bases each). CDR1 and CDR2 (germline): MNHNY, SVGAGI (reference sequence). The CDR3 is 14 residues long. Deletions cut 7 bases from V and 2 bases from J, with 15 bases between. Here the CDR3 reads CASTPLGAPYEQYF. CDR3 sequence (DNA): TGTGCCAGCACCCCCCTCGGGGCGCCCTACGAGCAGTACTTC.

The chain carries TRBV6-1 and TRBJ2-2, with 9 bases lining up with TRBD2. Unmatched junction bases numbered 8, after V lost 6 bases and J lost 6 bases. The CDR3 runs to 15 residues. The germline V gene has CDR1 MNHNS and CDR2 SASEGT. The chain's CDR3 is CASRPIAGEAGELFF. CDR3 DNA: TGTGCCAGCAGGCCGATAGCGGGAGAGGCCGGGGAGCTGTTTTTT.

The chain uses TRBV30 and TRBJ1-3, with D uncertain. The CDR3 runs 14 residues. Trimming removed 5 bases from V and 0 bases from J, with 11 bases in between. Germline CDR1 and CDR2: GTSNPN and SVGIG (reference sequence). The CDR3 spells CAWRTANSGNTIYF. The CDR3 DNA reads TGTGCCTGGCGGACTGCTAACTCTGGAAACACCATATATTTT.

The rearrangement uses TRBV4-2 and TRBJ2-5; D is undetermined. V lost 5 bases and J 2 bases, leaving 12 bases between the germline ends. This CDR3 contains 14 residues. CDR1 and CDR2 from the germline V gene are LGHNA and YNFKEQ. The CDR3 DNA reads as TGTGCCAGCAGCGGGTCGGGCCCACAAGAGACCCAGTACTTC. The encoded protein is CASSGSGPQETQYF.

Comment on this clone: The junction departs from the called germline gene at one end, perhaps through a read error. The rearrangement uses TRBV7-7 and TRBJ2-3; TRBD2 agrees at 9 bases. This CDR3 contains 15 residues. Germline CDR1 and CDR2: SSHAT and FNYEAQ (reference sequence). CDR3 protein: CASSLAAGGPGTQYF. In DNA, the CDR3 is TGTGCTAGCAGCTTAGCTGCGGGAGGGCCTGGTACGCAGTATTTT.

The chain couples TRBV2 to TRBJ2-3, with D possibly TRBD1 on 7 matching bases. The CDR3 runs 14 residues. V shed 8 bases and J shed 3 bases, with 15 bases lying between them. Germline CDR1 is SNHLY and CDR2 is FYNNEI. CDR3 sequence (DNA): TGTGCCAGCCCCAGGGGGGAGGAAACAGATACGCAGTATTTT. Protein sequence: CASPRGEETDTQYF.

The chain carries TRBV5-4 and TRBJ2-7, with 11 bases aligning to TRBD2. The CDR3 has 14 residues. The germline CDR1 and CDR2 sequences are SGHNT and YYREEE (reference sequence). The V and J ends lost 4 bases and 5 bases, in that order; junction bases with no gene match: 5. CDR3 DNA sequence: TGTGCCAGCAGCCACCTAGCGGGAGGCAACGAGCAGTACTTC. Translation gives CASSHLAGGNEQYF.

The chain employs TRBV5-1 and TRBJ1-1; D ambiguous. V gave up 0 bases and J gave up 4 bases, with 13 bases separating them. The germline CDR1 and CDR2 sequences are SGHRS and YFSETQ. The CDR3 consists of 15 residues. CDR3 amino acids: CASSLVAGGITEAFF. CDR3 sequence (DNA): TGCGCCAGCAGCTTGGTGGCGGGAGGTATCACTGAAGCTTTCTTT.